Each of the 29 T cell receptor beta chains below was sequenced from the same sample in a study of cytomegalovirus exposure and HLA in healthy donors. The PCR used 60 Vbeta and 13 Jbeta primers. Method: immunoSEQ multiplex PCR; TCRdb's copy keeps in-frame clones and lacks some. The repertoire has roughly 140,000 clones, about 84% of them found once; the top ten carry around 6.6%. Sequenced input: PBMCs. The receptors shown here come from a woman aged 40 to 49 in good health and CMV-seropositive.

V and J are TRBV29-1 and TRBJ1-4; TRBD1 agrees at 9 bases. This CDR3 has 17 amino acids. The J segment lost 14 bases and the V segment lost 0 bases, leaving 19 bases of the junction unmatched. Germline-derived CDR1 and CDR2 are SQVTM and ANQGSEA. The CDR3 region has the DNA TGCAGCGTTGAAGATCTTTTGGAGCGACAGGGGGGAAAGGGTCTGTTTTTT. Translation: CSVEDLLERQGGKGLFF.

The CDR3 sequence is CATSRSGLAGDNEQFF. The CDR3 region has the DNA TGTGCCACCAGCAGGTCGGGACTAGCGGGAGACAATGAGCAGTTCTTC. The chain links TRBV15 to TRBJ2-1, with 14 bases lining up with TRBD2. V lost 3 bases and J lost 5; bases outside the gene matches: 3. The germline CDR1 and CDR2 sequences are LNHNV and YYDKDF (reference sequence). The CDR3 contains 16 residues. Full variable domain (remainder filled in from reference TRBV15 and TRBJ2-1): DAMVIQNPRYQVTQFGKPVTLSCSQTLNHNVMYWYQQKSSQAPKLLFHYYDKDFNNEADTPDNFQSRRPNTSFCFLDIRSPGLGDTAMYLCATSRSGLAGDNEQFFGPGTRLTVL.

The chain is built from TRBV6-4 and TRBJ2-1, with 11 bases fitting TRBD2. The germline gives CDR1 MRHNA, CDR2 SNTAGT. The CDR3 consists of 15 residues. CDR3 amino acids: CVLRLAGGSYNEQFF. CDR3 bases: TGTGTCCTGCGCCTAGCGGGAGGCTCCTACAATGAGCAGTTCTTC.

The chain links TRBV9 to TRBJ2-1; 14 nucleotides line up with TRBD2. V lost 4 bases and J lost 4; bases outside the gene matches: 10. The germline V gene has CDR1 SGDLS and CDR2 YYNGEE. The CDR3 is made up of 18 amino acids. The CDR3: CASSLTSGRARLYNEQFF. CDR3 in DNA: TGTGCCAGCAGCCTGACTAGCGGGAGGGCCAGGCTTTACAATGAGCAGTTCTTC. Using reference TRBV9 and TRBJ2-1 for the parts outside the CDR3, the full variable domain is DSGVTQTPKHLITATGQRVTLRCSPRSGDLSVYWYQQSLDQGLQFLIQYYNGEERAKGNILERFSAQQFPDLHSELNLSSLELGDSALYFCASSLTSGRARLYNEQFFGPGTRLTVL.

The chain combines TRBV6-1 with TRBJ2-5; 11 bases match TRBD2. CDR3 length equals 15 residues. Germline V CDR1 and CDR2: MNHNS, SASEGT. V gave up 4 bases and J gave up 7 bases; unmatched junction bases: 8. In nucleotides, the CDR3 is TGTGCCAGCAGTGTGGGGACTAGCGGCTTCAGGACCCAGTACTTC. It yields the protein CASSVGTSGFRTQYF.

The genes are TRBV27 and TRBJ2-3, with TRBD1 matching 9 bases. Germline CDR1 is MNHEY and CDR2 is SMNVEV (reference sequence). The V and J ends lost 6 bases and 5 bases, in that order; junction bases with no gene match: 12. The length of the CDR3 is 16 residues. Written as DNA, the CDR3 is TGTGCCAGCAGGACGCAAATACAGGGGGCGAAAGATACGCAGTATTTT. Its translation: CASRTQIQGAKDTQYF.

The chain uses TRBV2 and TRBJ2-5; TRBD2 is a possible D gene (6 bases). Germline loops: CDR1 SNHLY, CDR2 FYNNEI. V dropped 8 bases and J dropped 5 bases, with 12 bases sitting between them. The length of the CDR3 is 12 residues. In DNA, the CDR3 is TGTGCCAGCCGCCGGGACTTCGAGACCCAGTACTTC. It yields the protein CASRRDFETQYF. The full variable domain, with the rest looked up from reference TRBV2 and TRBJ2-5, is EPEVTQTPSHQVTQMGQEVILRCVPISNHLYFYWYRQILGQKVEFLVSFYNNEISEKSEIFDDQFSVERPDGSNFTLKIRSTKLEDSAMYFCASRRDFETQYFGPGTRLLVL.

The chain links TRBV5-1 to TRBJ2-7, with 7 nucleotides matching TRBD2. The CDR3 is 17 residues long. J lost 1 base, V lost 1 base, and 11 bases had no gene match. CDR1 is SGHRS, CDR2 YFSETQ, per germline. As DNA, the CDR3 is TGCGCCAGCAGCTTGATCGAAGAAGCTAGCGGATCCTACGAGCAGTACTTC. Encoded protein: CASSLIEEASGSYEQYF. Full variable domain (rest looked up from reference TRBV5-1 and TRBJ2-7): KAGVTQTPRYLIKTRGQQVTLSCSPISGHRSVSWYQQTPGQGLQFLFEYFSETQRNKGNFPGRFSGRQFSNSRSEMNVSTLELGDSALYLCASSLIEEASGSYEQYFGPGTRLTVT.

V and J are TRBV5-6 and TRBJ2-2; tentative D call: TRBD1 (5 bases). The germline V and J ends were trimmed by 3 bases and 8 bases, with 8 bases remaining between them. The CDR3 covers 12 residues. CDR1 and CDR2 (germline): SGHDT, YYEEEE. The CDR3 coding sequence is TGTGCCAGCAGCTACCAGGGAGGGGAGCTGTTTTTT. Encoded protein: CASSYQGGELFF.

This clone was observed once. This chain connects TRBV21-1 to TRBJ2-5; TRBD2 is taken as the D call from the table, unchecked against the DNA. TRBV21-1 is recorded as a pseudogene. This CDR3 has 15 residues. As DNA, the CDR3 is TGTGCCAGCAGCAAAGATGGGGGGTTGCCAGAGACCCAGTACTTC. Translated: CASSKDGGLPETQYF.

This chain links TRBV19 with TRBJ2-3; 10 bases line up with TRBD2. The CDR3 has 17 amino acids. Germline V CDR1 and CDR2: LNHDA, SQIVND (reference sequence). V lost 5 bases and J lost 1; bases outside the gene matches: 9. The chain's CDR3 is CASSGLTGTSGTDTQYF. In DNA form, the CDR3 reads TGTGCCAGTAGTGGCCTAACCGGGACTAGCGGCACAGATACGCAGTATTTT.

The CDR3: CASSLALGLGGGELFF. CDR3 coding DNA: TGTGCCAGCAGCTTAGCGCTGGGACTAGGCGGCGGGGAGCTGTTTTTT. The J gene is TRBJ2-2, the V gene TRBV7-9; 8 bases line up with TRBD2. V lost 0 bases to trimming and J lost 7 bases; unmatched junction nucleotides: 7. Germline V CDR1 and CDR2: SEHNR, FQNEAQ (reference sequence). CDR3 length: 16 residues.

The chain has TRBV7-9 and TRBJ2-7; perhaps TRBD1 as D (6 bases). There are 15 residues in the CDR3. The germline gives CDR1 SEHNR, CDR2 FQNEAQ (reference sequence). Deletions cut 5 bases from V and 0 bases from J, with 14 bases between. CDR3 DNA sequence: TGTGCCAGCAGCACCCGGGACACCAGCTCCTACGAGCAGTACTTC. Protein product: CASSTRDTSSYEQYF.

The chain has TRBV10-3 and TRBJ2-7; D gene uncertain. V was shortened by 4 bases and J by 2 bases, with 9 bases between the two germline ends. The CDR3 covers 13 residues. CDR1 ENHRY and CDR2 SYGVKD come from the germline V gene. For the CDR3, the DNA is TGTGCCATCAGTGGCGGCCAAACCTACGAGCAGTACTTC. Protein product: CAISGGQTYEQYF.

The rearrangement links TRBV6-1 to TRBJ1-4; TRBD1 aligns across 12 bases. This CDR3 has 17 amino acids. Germline V gene lookup returns CDR1 MNHNS and CDR2 SASEGT. V shed 3 bases, J shed 4 bases, and the junction held 6 bases outside the gene matches. The CDR3 nucleotides read TGTGCCAGCAGTGAGGGGACAGGGGGCTATGGTAATGAAAAACTGTTTTTT. It translates to CASSEGTGGYGNEKLFF.

The genes are TRBV19 and TRBJ1-5; no clear D. The germline CDR1 and CDR2 sequences are LNHDA and SQIVND (reference sequence). V shed 3 bases and J shed 10 bases, with 16 bases lying between them. The CDR3 spans 14 residues. The CDR3 spells CASSMRAESGPQHF. The CDR3 region has the DNA TGTGCCAGTAGTATGAGGGCCGAATCCGGCCCCCAGCATTTT. The complete variable domain, with remaining parts taken from reference TRBV19 and TRBJ1-5, reads DGGITQSPKYLFRKEGQNVTLSCEQNLNHDAMYWYRQDPGQGLRLIYYSQIVNDFQKGDIAEGYSVSREKKESFPLTVTSAQKNPTAFYLCASSMRAESGPQHFGDGTRLSIL.

This chain links TRBV2 with TRBJ2-5; D may be TRBD2 (5 bases). V gave up 1 base and J gave up 7 bases, with 10 bases separating them. This CDR3 region has 13 residues. Per germline, CDR1 SNHLY and CDR2 FYNNEI. The DNA for the CDR3 is TGTGCCAGCAGTGAAGGACGGGAAGGGACCCAGTACTTC. Translation: CASSEGREGTQYF.

The gene calls are TRBV29-1 and TRBJ2-1, with 9 bases lining up with TRBD1. The CDR3 sequence is 13 residues long. The ends lost 6 bases at V and 8 bases at J; junction bases unmatched: 8. Germline V CDR1 and CDR2: SQVTM, ANQGSEA. The CDR3 DNA follows: TGCAGCGTACAGGGGGCTGCGTGGGATGAGCAGTTCTTC. Amino acids: CSVQGAAWDEQFF.

This clone occurred a few times. V is TRBV5-1 and J is TRBJ1-4, with a tentative D call TRBD1 (5 bases). Trimming removed 1 base at V and 8 bases at J, with 12 bases between. Germline CDR1 and CDR2: SGHRS and YFSETQ. This CDR3 is 14 amino acids long. The chain's CDR3 is CASSLNSKGEKLFF. CDR3 sequence (DNA): TGCGCCAGCAGCTTGAACTCAAAGGGGGAAAAACTGTTTTTT.

The chain carries TRBV6-5 and TRBJ2-2, with 7 bases identical to TRBD2. The ends lost 6 bases at V and 2 bases at J; junction bases unmatched: 6. CDR1 and CDR2 (germline): MNHEY, SVGAGI. The CDR3 is made up of 15 amino acids. CDR3 sequence (DNA): TGTGCCAGCAGCCGCGGGGAGGGTAACACCGGGGAGCTGTTTTTT. Its protein is CASSRGEGNTGELFF.

The chain joins TRBV6-5 to TRBJ2-7, with D possibly TRBD2 on 6 matching bases. V was trimmed by 2 bases and J by 2 bases, leaving 10 bases between them. Germline V CDR1 and CDR2: MNHEY, SVGAGI. This CDR3 region has 14 residues. The CDR3 nucleotides are TGTGCCAGCAGTTACCGCCCGGGGGCCTACGAGCAGTACTTC. Translated: CASSYRPGAYEQYF.

The genes are TRBV5-4 and TRBJ1-3; 9 nucleotides agree with TRBD1. Germline CDR1 reads SGHNT; CDR2 reads YYREEE (reference sequence). The length of the CDR3 is 16 residues. The V and J ends lost 2 bases and 3 bases, in that order; junction bases with no gene match: 6. CDR3 DNA sequence: TGTGCCAGCAGCTTAAACAGGGGGCAGGTTGGAAACACCATATATTTT. Its translation is CASSLNRGQVGNTIYF.

V usage is TRBV11-2 and J usage is TRBJ2-2; 10 bases are a match to TRBD2. Germline-derived CDR1 and CDR2 are SGHAT and FQNNGV. V lost 4 bases to trimming and J lost 7 bases; unmatched junction nucleotides: 3. This CDR3 has 14 amino acids. The CDR3 nucleotides read TGTGCCAGCAGCTCCGGGACTAGCGTCGGGGAGCTGTTTTTT. Amino acid sequence: CASSSGTSVGELFF.

The chain is built from TRBV6-5 and TRBJ1-2; perhaps TRBD1 as D (5 bases). The CDR3 is 11 residues long. Germline values: CDR1 MNHEY, CDR2 SVGAGI. V gave up 4 bases and J gave up 7 bases, with 7 bases separating them. The CDR3 bases are TGTGCCAGCAGTTTCCAGGGTGGCTACACCTTC. This encodes CASSFQGGYTF.

This clone has a handful of counts. V is TRBV11-2 and J is TRBJ2-7; 7 positions agree with TRBD1. The trim removed 3 bases at V and 2 bases at J, leaving 7 bases unmatched. The CDR3 is made up of 15 amino acids. Germline-derived CDR1 and CDR2 are SGHAT and FQNNGV. CDR3 residues: CASSFRGQFTYEQYF. In nucleotides, the CDR3 is TGTGCCAGCAGCTTCCGGGGACAGTTTACCTACGAGCAGTACTTC.

The rearrangement joins TRBV14 to TRBJ2-5, with a possible D match to TRBD2 (6 bases). This CDR3 is built from 15 residues. Deletions cut 4 bases from V and 1 base from J, with 13 bases between. Germline CDR1 and CDR2: SGHDN and FVKESK. The CDR3 sequence: CASSPVRRAQETQYF. The CDR3 nucleotides read TGTGCCAGCAGCCCGGTTAGGAGGGCCCAAGAGACCCAGTACTTC.

The chain is built from TRBV7-3 and TRBJ2-1; 12 bases are a match to TRBD2. The CDR3 totals 19 residues. V was pared by 5 bases and J by 0 bases, with 11 bases of the junction left unmatched. Germline-derived CDR1 and CDR2 are SGHTA and FQGTGA. This CDR3 is CASSPPGLAGQSSYNEQFF. In DNA, the CDR3 is TGTGCCAGCAGCCCCCCGGGACTAGCGGGTCAGAGCTCCTACAATGAGCAGTTCTTC.

This chain joins TRBV5-1 and TRBJ2-6; TRBD2 is a possible D gene (6 bases). CDR1 and CDR2 from the germline V gene are SGHRS and YFSETQ. CDR3 length equals 16 residues. V shed 1 base and J shed 4 bases, with 12 bases lying between them. This CDR3 reads CASSLYGGTGANVLTF. CDR3 nucleotide sequence: TGCGCCAGCAGCTTGTATGGGGGGACGGGGGCCAACGTCCTGACTTTC.

The chain carries TRBV15 and TRBJ1-1, with a possible D match to TRBD1 (5 bases). The CDR3 is made up of 16 amino acids. Germline V gene lookup returns CDR1 LNHNV and CDR2 YYDKDF (reference sequence). The ends were cut back, 0 bases at V and 4 bases at J, with 15 bases in the middle. CDR3 region: CATSRETLRVGTEAFF. CDR3 coding DNA: TGTGCCACCAGCAGAGAGACGCTCAGGGTCGGCACTGAAGCTTTCTTT.